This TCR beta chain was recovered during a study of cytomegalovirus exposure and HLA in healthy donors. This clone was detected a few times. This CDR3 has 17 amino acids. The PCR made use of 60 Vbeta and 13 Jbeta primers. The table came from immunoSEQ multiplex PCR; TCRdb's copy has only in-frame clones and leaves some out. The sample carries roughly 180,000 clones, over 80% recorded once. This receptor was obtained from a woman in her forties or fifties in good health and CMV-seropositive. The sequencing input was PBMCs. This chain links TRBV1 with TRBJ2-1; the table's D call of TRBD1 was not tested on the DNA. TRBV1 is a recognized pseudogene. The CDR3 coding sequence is TGCACCAGCAGCCAAGATCATCGGGACAGGGCGGTATATGAGCAGTTCTTC. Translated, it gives CTSSQDHRDRAVYEQFF.